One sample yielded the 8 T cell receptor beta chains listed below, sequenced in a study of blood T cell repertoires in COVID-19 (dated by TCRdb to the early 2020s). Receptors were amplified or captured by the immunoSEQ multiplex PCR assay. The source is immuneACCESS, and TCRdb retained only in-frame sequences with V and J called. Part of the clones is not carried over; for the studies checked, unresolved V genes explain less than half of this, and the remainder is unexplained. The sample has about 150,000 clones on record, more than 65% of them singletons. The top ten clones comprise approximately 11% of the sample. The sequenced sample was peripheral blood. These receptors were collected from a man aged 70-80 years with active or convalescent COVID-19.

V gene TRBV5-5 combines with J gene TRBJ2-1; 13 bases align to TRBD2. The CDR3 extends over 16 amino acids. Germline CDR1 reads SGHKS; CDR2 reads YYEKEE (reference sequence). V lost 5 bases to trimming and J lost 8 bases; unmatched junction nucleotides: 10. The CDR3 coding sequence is TGTGCCAGCAGTCCGGTCGGGACTAGCGGGGCATATGAGCAGTTCTTC. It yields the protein CASSPVGTSGAYEQFF.

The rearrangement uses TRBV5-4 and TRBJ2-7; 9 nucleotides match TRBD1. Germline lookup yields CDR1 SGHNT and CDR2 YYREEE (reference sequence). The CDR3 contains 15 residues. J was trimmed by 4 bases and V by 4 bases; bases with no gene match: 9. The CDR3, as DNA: TGTGCCAGCAGCCTCTGGGGGACAGGGTCTTACGAGCAGTACTTC. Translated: CASSLWGTGSYEQYF.

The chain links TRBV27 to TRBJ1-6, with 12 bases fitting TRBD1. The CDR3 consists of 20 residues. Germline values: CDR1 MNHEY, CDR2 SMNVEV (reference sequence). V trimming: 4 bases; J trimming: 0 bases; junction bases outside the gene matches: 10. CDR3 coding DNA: TGTGCCAGCAGTTCCCACCCCGGGACAGGGGGCCGCTCCTATAATTCACCCCTCCACTTT. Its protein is CASSSHPGTGGRSYNSPLHF.

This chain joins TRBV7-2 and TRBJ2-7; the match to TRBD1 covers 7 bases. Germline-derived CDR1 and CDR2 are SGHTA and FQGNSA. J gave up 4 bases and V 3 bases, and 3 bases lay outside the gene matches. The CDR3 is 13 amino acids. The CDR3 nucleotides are TGTGCCAGCAGCTTCGGGACAGAATACGAGCAGTACTTC. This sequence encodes CASSFGTEYEQYF.

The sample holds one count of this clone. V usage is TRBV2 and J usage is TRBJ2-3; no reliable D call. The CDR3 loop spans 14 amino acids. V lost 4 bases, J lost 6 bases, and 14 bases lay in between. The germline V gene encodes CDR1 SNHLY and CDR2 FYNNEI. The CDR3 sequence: CASSVALLADTQYF. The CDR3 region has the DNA TGTGCCAGCAGTGTCGCACTCCTCGCGGATACGCAGTATTTT.

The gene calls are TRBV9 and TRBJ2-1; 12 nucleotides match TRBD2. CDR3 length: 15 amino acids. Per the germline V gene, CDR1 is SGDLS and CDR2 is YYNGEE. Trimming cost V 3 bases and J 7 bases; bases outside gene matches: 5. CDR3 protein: CASSATSGRYNEQFF. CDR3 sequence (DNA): TGTGCCAGCAGCGCTACTAGCGGGAGGTATAATGAGCAGTTCTTC.

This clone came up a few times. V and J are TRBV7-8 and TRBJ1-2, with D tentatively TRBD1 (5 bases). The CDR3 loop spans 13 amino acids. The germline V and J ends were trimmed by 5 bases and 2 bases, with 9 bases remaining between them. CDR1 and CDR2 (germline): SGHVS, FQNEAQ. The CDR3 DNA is TGTGCCAGCAGCCTAAGACAGAACTATGGCTACACCTTC. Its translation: CASSLRQNYGYTF. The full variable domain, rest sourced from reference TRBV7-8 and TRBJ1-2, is GAGVSQSPRYKVAKRGQDVALRCDPISGHVSLFWYQQALGQGPEFLTYFQNEAQLDKSGLPSDRFFAERPEGSVSTLKIQRTQQEDSAVYLCASSLRQNYGYTFGSGTRLTVV.

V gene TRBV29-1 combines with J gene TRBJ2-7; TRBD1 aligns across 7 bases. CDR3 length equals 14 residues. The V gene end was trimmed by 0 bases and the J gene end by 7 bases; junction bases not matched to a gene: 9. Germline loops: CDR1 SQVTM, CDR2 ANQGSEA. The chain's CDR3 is CSVEDPTGTREQYF. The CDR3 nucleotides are TGCAGCGTTGAAGATCCGACAGGGACGAGGGAGCAGTACTTC.